Reported below is one T cell receptor (beta chain). Its cognate antigen is unknown. The data derive from a study of CD8 T cells in ankylosing spondylitis. TCRdb recomputed calls from the 5' RACE reads with MiXCR, one row per CDR3 protein. The sample lists approximately 250,000 distinct CDR3 sequences; roughly 32% were seen once. The CDR3 loop spans 12 amino acids. Trimming stripped 6 bases from V and 10 bases from J, with 10 bases between. Study results and limitations: A CD8+ phenotype characterized the disease-linked clones, which were relatively rare in peripheral blood.

The sequence was obtained from a male donor with ankylosing spondylitis or in good health (not recorded which). The chain carries TRBV12-3 or TRBV12-4 and TRBJ1-6; a weak D match, TRBD1 (5 bases). Sequenced input: blood, either unsorted or a sorted T cell fraction (not recorded which). The DNA of the CDR3 is TGTGCCAGCAGCCACAAGGGGTCACCCCTCCACTTT. Protein: CASSHKGSPLHF.